This T cell receptor (beta chain) appears in the sequencing data of a study of control samples from healthy donors and cancer patients. Looked up from germline, CDR1 is LNHNV and CDR2 is YYDKDF (reference sequence). The CDR3 spans 18 residues. Unmatched junction bases numbered 10, after V lost 2 bases and J lost 0 bases. This clone was counted a few times. Some clones are missing from TCRdb's copy, which holds only in-frame ones; the method was immunoSEQ multiplex PCR. The data show 85,000 to 110,000 clones, around nine tenths seen once. This receptor was identified in a man between 60 and 75 years old with lung cancer. The V and J genes are TRBV15 and TRBJ1-1; TRBD1 aligns across 9 bases. Sequencing was carried out using PBMCs. The CDR3 loop is CATSRPPRQGGLNTEAFF. DNA for the CDR3: TGTGCCACCAGCAGACCTCCCCGACAGGGGGGACTGAACACTGAAGCTTTCTTT.